A selection of T cell receptor beta chains follows, all from one sample in a study of response to subunit inactivated influenza vaccine. TCRdb processed the RT-PCR reads anew with MiXCR; each CDR3 protein has one entry. The repertoire holds about 500,000 distinct CDR3 sequences, with 10% to 15% as singletons. Sample: PBMCs from blood, taken roughly 6 weeks after vaccination. The source of these receptors is a man aged 50 to 59 who received an inactivated influenza vaccine. The CDR3 runs from the conserved cysteine through the conserved F or W. D genes are given only for firm matches. Rows may omit the clone size; those that give it use once, few, many or a size class.

TGTGCCAGCAGTCCGGGACTAGCGGATTGGGGGCCAGAGACCCAGTACTTC CASSPGLADWGPETQYF . TRBJ2-5 TRBD2 TRBV27
TGTGCCTGGACTCCGGGACTAGCGGATGAGCAGTTCTTC CAWTPGLADEQFF . TRBJ2-1 TRBD2 TRBV30
TGTGCCAGCAGTGAAGCAGCTTCAACAAGTCAGCCCCAGCATTTT CASSEAASTSQPQHF . TRBJ1-5 . TRBV6-1
TGTGCCAGCAGTTTAGTGGCTTTTGGCACAGATACGCAGTATTTT CASSLVAFGTDTQYF . TRBJ2-3 . TRBV12-3/TRBV12-4
TGTGCCAGCAGCTCTTTGATCGGGAGGGAGACCCAGTACTTC CASSSLIGRETQYF few TRBJ2-5 TRBD2 TRBV11-2
TGTGCCAGCAGCCCCGGGCAGTGGACAGATACGCAGTATTTT CASSPGQWTDTQYF . TRBJ2-3 . TRBV14
TGCGCCAGCAGCGGAACAGAGTTGAAGACCCAGTACTTC CASSGTELKTQYF many TRBJ2-5 . TRBV5-1
TGTGCCATCAGTGGTACCGGGGAGCTGTTTTTT CAISGTGELFF many TRBJ2-2 . TRBV10-3
TGTGCCAGCAGCCAAGTGAGCGGATCACCCCTCCACTTT CASSQVSGSPLHF . TRBJ1-6 . TRBV3-1
TGTGCCACCAGGACAGGGGGCGGCACCGGGGAGCTGTTTTTT CATRTGGGTGELFF few TRBJ2-2 TRBD1 TRBV7-2
TGTGCCACCAGTGAAGGGACCTACTATGGCTACACCTTC CATSEGTYYGYTF . TRBJ1-2 . TRBV24-1
TGCGCCAGCAGCCTGGGACAGCAGGCAGATACGCAGTATTTT CASSLGQQADTQYF few TRBJ2-3 TRBD1 TRBV5-1
TGTGCCAGCAGCGCGGGAGGGGGAGGGCCCTACAATGAGCAGTTCTTC CASSAGGGGPYNEQFF . TRBJ2-1 TRBD2 TRBV9
TGCGCCAGCAGCAAGGCAGGGACCTACAATGAGCAGTTCTTC CASSKAGTYNEQFF . TRBJ2-1 . TRBV5-1
TGTGCCAGCTCACCTCGACAGGGCAACTCCTACAATGAGCAGTTCTTC CASSPRQGNSYNEQFF . TRBJ2-1 TRBD1 TRBV18
TGTGCCACCAGTGACCCGGACAGCTCTAGCACAGATACGCAGTATTTT CATSDPDSSSTDTQYF few TRBJ2-3 . TRBV24-1
TGTGCCAGCAGTGACGCAGGGAGGAACACTGAAGCTTTCTTT CASSDAGRNTEAFF . TRBJ1-1 . TRBV25-1
TGTGCCCTCCTGAGGGACCTCGCCTACGAGCAGTACTTC CALLRDLAYEQYF . TRBJ2-7 . TRBV12-3/TRBV12-4
TGCGCCAGCAGCCACCCCGGGACTAGCGGACGCTACGAGCAGTACTTC CASSHPGTSGRYEQYF few TRBJ2-7 TRBD2 TRBV5-1
TGCAGTGCTTCCGGGACTGCTGCAGGAAAACTGTTTTTT CSASGTAAGKLFF many TRBJ1-4 . TRBV20-1